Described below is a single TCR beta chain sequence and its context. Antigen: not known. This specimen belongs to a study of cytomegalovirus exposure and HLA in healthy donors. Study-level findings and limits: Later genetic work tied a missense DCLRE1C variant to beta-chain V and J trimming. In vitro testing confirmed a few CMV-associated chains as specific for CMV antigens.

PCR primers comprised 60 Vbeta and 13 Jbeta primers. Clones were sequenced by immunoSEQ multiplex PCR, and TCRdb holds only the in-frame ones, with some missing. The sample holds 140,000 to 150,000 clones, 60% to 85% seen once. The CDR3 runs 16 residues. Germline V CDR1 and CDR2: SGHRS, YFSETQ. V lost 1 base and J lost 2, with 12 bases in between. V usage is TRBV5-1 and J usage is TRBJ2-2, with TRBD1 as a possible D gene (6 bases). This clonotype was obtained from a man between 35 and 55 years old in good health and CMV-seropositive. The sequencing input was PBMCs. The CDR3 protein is CASSLTSGHNTGELFF. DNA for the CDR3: TGCGCCAGCAGCTTGACTTCGGGACATAACACCGGGGAGCTGTTTTTT.